This TCR beta chain was recorded in a study of T-cell reconstitution after alpha-beta-depleted transplantation in children (dated by TCRdb to the mid-2010s). Concerning the study at large: T-cell immune reconstitution after TCRalphabeta/CD19-depleted allogeneic hematopoietic cell transplantation in children was quantitatively tracked in the study by means of TCR repertoire profiling.

The library was generated by PCR. The data were produced on an Illumina HiSeq 2500. Molecular barcoding was employed in the preparation of TCR libraries, with unique molecular identifiers being used to normalize TCRbeta repertoire quantification. TCRdb passed the public sequencing reads through fastp at Q25 and MiXCR, retaining productive beta sequences. A single entry per CDR3 protein holds the most common genes and DNA from its merged rows. For this sample there are some 290,000 distinct CDR3 sequences; around 9.6% appear just once. 10% of the sample comes from the top ten. Concerning this clonotype: Its specific antigen is unknown. No much larger clonotype is one base removed from it; base qualities were not supplied.

The CDR3, cysteine through phenylalanine, is 16 amino acids long. Just the 48-base CDR3 DNA is kept, in frame starting at base 1. CDR1 is given as DFQATT and CDR2 as SNEGSKA, both from the germline V gene (reference sequence). Relative to germline, V is 3 bases shorter and J is 7 bases shorter, with 21 bases between their ends. The sequencing here drew on PBMCs from the stem cell graft donor, taken from the stem cell graft. The chain uses TRBV20-1 and TRBJ1-4, with the D gene too uncertain to name. The clonotype originates from a human donor who donated a stem cell graft to a child with SCID. The DNA sequence is TGCAGTGCTAGTCTTACTCAATTTGGTGTGATTGAAAAACTGTTTTTT. It encodes CSASLTQFGVIEKLFF.